The 22 T cell receptor beta chains below all came from one sample that was sequenced in a study of neurological immune-mediated disorders. Time point noted: longitudinal time-point 3. From the 5' RACE reads, TCRdb called clonotypes with MiXCR, one entry per CDR3 protein. The data show about 99,000 distinct CDR3 sequences, 10% to 12% seen once. Sequenced: PBMCs. The receptors were sampled from a female donor with HTLV-1-associated myelopathy (HAM/TSP).

This clonotype showed up many times. The genes are TRBV20-1 and TRBJ2-2, with D possibly being TRBD2 (6 bases). There are 16 residues in the CDR3. V lost 6 bases and J lost 0, with 17 bases in between. The germline gives CDR1 DFQATT, CDR2 SNEGSKA (reference sequence). The CDR3 DNA reads TGCAGTGCGCCCTCCGCCGCGGGACCGAACACCGGGGAGCTGTTTTTT. This translates into CSAPSAAGPNTGELFF.

The rearrangement joins TRBV2 to TRBJ1-1; 7 bases fit TRBD1. The CDR3 spans 13 residues. Germline V gene data show CDR1 as SNHLY and CDR2 as FYNNEI. V dropped 2 bases and J dropped 10; count of bases not matched to a gene: 7. Written as DNA, the CDR3 is TGTGCCAGCAGTGAACGGGACAGCCGGGCAGCTTTCTTT. This sequence encodes CASSERDSRAAFF.

This clonotype was seen repeatedly, ten times or more. V usage is TRBV12-5 and J usage is TRBJ2-5; maybe TRBD2 (6 bases). Trimming cost V 3 bases and J 3 bases, with 8 bases left between them. This CDR3 is 13 amino acids long. The germline CDR1 and CDR2 sequences are LGHNT and FRNRAP. Here the CDR3 reads CASGLWGEETQYF. The CDR3 coding sequence is TGTGCTAGTGGTTTATGGGGGGAAGAGACCCAGTACTTC.

This clonotype was observed at least ten times. V gene TRBV28 combines with J gene TRBJ2-7; TRBD2 matches at 7 bases. The CDR3 runs 16 residues. V was pared by 3 bases and J by 3 bases, with 11 bases of the junction left unmatched. Germline CDR1 and CDR2: MDHEN and SYDVKM. The CDR3 sequence: CASSFSRAAGVYEQYF. CDR3 DNA sequence: TGTGCCAGCAGTTTTAGTCGGGCGGCGGGGGTCTACGAGCAGTACTTC.

This clonotype was picked up many times. V usage is TRBV7-9 and J usage is TRBJ2-7; 7 bases map to TRBD2. V shed 5 bases and J 2 bases; nucleotides not matched to a gene: 3. Germline lookup yields CDR1 SEHNR and CDR2 FQNEAQ (reference sequence). The CDR3 sequence is 13 residues long. CDR3 residues: CASSGGVPYEQYF. The CDR3, as DNA: TGTGCCAGCAGCGGGGGGGTTCCCTACGAGCAGTACTTC.

This clonotype was seen at least ten times. V gene TRBV9 combines with J gene TRBJ2-1; 7 bases are a match to TRBD1. The length of the CDR3 is 15 residues. CDR1 and CDR2 (germline): SGDLS, YYNGEE. V lost 4 bases and J lost 3; bases outside the gene matches: 7. CDR3 sequence: CASSSRDSHYNEQFF. The CDR3 nucleotides are TGTGCCAGCAGCAGCCGGGACAGCCACTACAATGAGCAGTTCTTC.

Ten or more counts support this clonotype. The V gene is TRBV20-1, the J gene TRBJ2-1, with D possibly called TRBD1 or TRBD2 (5 bases each). Germline assignment: CDR1 DFQATT and CDR2 SNEGSKA (reference sequence). The V and J ends lost 5 bases and 10 bases respectively, with 15 bases between them. The CDR3 covers 12 residues. CDR3 region: CSARPEGREQFF. The CDR3 DNA sequence: TGCAGTGCTCGCCCCGAGGGGCGCGAGCAGTTCTTC.

This clonotype was found many times. This chain connects TRBV28 to TRBJ2-7, with D perhaps matching TRBD1 (5 bases). Trimming shortened V by 6 bases and J by 9 bases, and 15 bases separated the two germline ends. CDR1 is MDHEN and CDR2 is SYDVKM in the germline V gene. This CDR3 region has 12 residues. This CDR3 reads CASSPQVGVQYF. CDR3 sequence (DNA): TGTGCCAGCAGCCCACAGGTAGGGGTGCAGTACTTC.

This clonotype was seen a handful of times. A much larger clone lies a single base off, so this may be a read error. This chain links TRBV20-1 with TRBJ2-7; D remains ambiguous. Germline V gives CDR1 DFQATT, CDR2 SNEGSKA (reference sequence). This CDR3 region has 12 residues. V was trimmed by 4 bases and J by 2 bases, leaving 9 bases between them. The CDR3 nucleotides read TGCAGTGCTATTTACCGAACCTACGAGCAGTACTTC. Protein product: CSAIYRTYEQYF.

On this clonotype: The limits of the CDR3 on the DNA are not certain, so only TCRdb's listed CDR3 is given. The chain employs TRBV5-1 and TRBJ2-2; the D segment call TRBD1 is taken from the table without a DNA check. Germline values: CDR1 SGHRS, CDR2 YFSETQ. The CDR3 region is 24 residues in length, termini included. This CDR3 is CASSLDSRGTDTQYFGPGTGELFF.

This clonotype has a handful of counts. The chain joins TRBV7-9 to TRBJ1-1, with no clear D. Germline V lookup: CDR1 SEHNR, CDR2 FQNEAQ (reference sequence). V was pared by 1 base and J by 6 bases, with 9 bases between. CDR3 length: 13 residues. CDR3: CASSLVKEAEAFF. CDR3 in DNA: TGTGCCAGCAGCTTAGTCAAGGAGGCTGAAGCTTTCTTT.

This clonotype was observed many times. The rearrangement uses TRBV5-6 and TRBJ2-7; D perhaps matches TRBD2 (6 bases). This CDR3 spans 14 amino acids. Germline V gives CDR1 SGHDT, CDR2 YYEEEE. V dropped 1 base and J dropped 3 bases, with 11 bases sitting between them. In DNA form, the CDR3 reads TGTGCCAGCAGCTTGTTTTTGGGACTCTACGAGCAGTACTTC. Residues: CASSLFLGLYEQYF.

This clonotype was seen ten or more times. The rearrangement links TRBV2 to TRBJ2-2; 9 bases match TRBD1. V trimming: 6 bases; J trimming: 4 bases; junction bases outside the gene matches: 6. CDR3 size: 15 residues. Germline V gene sequence: CDR1 SNHLY, CDR2 FYNNEI. CDR3 nucleotides: TGTGCCAGCAGACAGGGGGCCACGGGCACCGGGGAGCTGTTTTTT. It translates to CASRQGATGTGELFF.

Concerning this clonotype itself: This may be a read error, as it is one base from a much larger clone. V is TRBV7-2 and J is TRBJ2-3; D is perhaps TRBD1 (6 bases). The length of the CDR3 is 13 residues. Germline V gives CDR1 SGHTA, CDR2 FQGNSA. The V gene lost 3 bases and the J gene lost 10 bases, with 14 bases spanning the gap. The CDR3: CASSFGGKAAQYF. The CDR3 region has the DNA TGTGCCAGCAGCTTTGGGGGCAAGGCAGCGCAGTATTTT.

This clonotype was observed at least ten times. In DNA form, the CDR3 reads TGTGCCAGCAGTTACGGGCAGAAGGAGACCCAGTACTTC. Residues: CASSYGQKETQYF. This chain uses TRBV6-6 with TRBJ2-5; D is ambiguous. Germline V gene sequence: CDR1 MNHNY, CDR2 SVGAGI (reference sequence). V lost 2 bases and J 5 bases, leaving 9 bases between the germline ends. The CDR3 loop spans 13 amino acids.

This clonotype was counted at least ten times. V is TRBV4-1 and J is TRBJ2-7; possibly TRBD1 for D (5 bases). The CDR3 has 14 residues. Between the trimmed V and J ends, which lost 0 bases and 2 bases, there was a span of 8 bases. CDR1 is MGHRA and CDR2 is YSYEKL in the germline V gene. The DNA of the CDR3 is TGCGCCAGCAGCCAAGATCCAGGGACCTACGAGCAGTACTTC. Translating gives CASSQDPGTYEQYF.

Concerning this clonotype itself: A read error may be the cause here, since a much bigger clone is one base away. V usage is TRBV13 and J usage is TRBJ2-6; 7 bases agree with TRBD1. CDR3 length: 15 amino acids. The germline gives CDR1 PRHDT, CDR2 FYEKMQ (reference sequence). CDR3 sequence: CASRRQGAGANVQTF. DNA of the CDR3: TGTGCCAGCAGACGACAGGGAGCCGGGGCCAACGTCCAGACTTTC.

The V gene is TRBV10-3, the J gene TRBJ2-2, with D tentatively TRBD2 (5 bases). V dropped 4 bases and J dropped 4 bases, with 10 bases sitting between them. Germline loops: CDR1 ENHRY, CDR2 SYGVKD. The CDR3 consists of 14 residues. The CDR3: CAISATGVTGELFF. DNA of the CDR3: TGTGCCATCAGTGCCACCGGGGTCACCGGGGAGCTGTTTTTT.

This clonotype showed up many times. The chain recombines TRBV24-1 with TRBJ2-3, with TRBD2 matching over 15 bases. The trim removed 3 bases at V and 0 bases at J, leaving 3 bases unmatched. There are 18 residues in the CDR3. Germline CDR1 KGHDR, CDR2 SFDVKD. CDR3 protein: CATSDGTSGGFSTDTQYF. The CDR3 DNA reads as TGTGCCACCAGTGATGGGACTAGCGGGGGGTTTAGCACAGATACGCAGTATTTT.

This clonotype came up many times. The rearrangement links TRBV7-2 to TRBJ2-3, with D perhaps given as TRBD1 or TRBD2 (5 bases each). The length of the CDR3 is 14 residues. V lost 4 bases and J 2 bases, leaving 10 bases between the germline ends. Germline assignment: CDR1 SGHTA and CDR2 FQGNSA. CDR3 sequence reads: CASSWGYSTDTQYF. Here the CDR3 DNA reads TGTGCCAGCAGCTGGGGGTATTCCACAGATACGCAGTATTTT. Variable domain in full (rest from reference TRBV7-2 and TRBJ2-3): GAGVSQSPSNKVTEKGKDVELRCDPISGHTALYWYRQSLGQGLEFLIYFQGNSAPDKSGLPSDRFSAERTGGSVSTLTIQRTQQEDSAVYLCASSWGYSTDTQYFGPGTRLTVL.

Remarks on this clonotype: This could be a read error, since a much larger clone is one nucleotide away. Given the absence of the conserved phenylalanine or tryptophan at the CDR3 end, a read error is likely. The V gene is TRBV29-1, the J gene TRBJ2-7; 7 nucleotides align to TRBD2. Germline V gives CDR1 SQVTM, CDR2 ANQGSEA. The ends lost 3 bases at V and 5 bases at J; junction bases unmatched: 1. This CDR3 is 11 amino acids long. CDR3 protein: CSVEGRDEQYL. CDR3 coding DNA: TGCAGCGTTGAGGGGAGGGACGAGCAGTACTTA.

This clonotype was seen ten or more times. The J gene is TRBJ2-7, the V gene TRBV18; D is perhaps TRBD1 (6 bases). This CDR3 contains 12 residues. Trimming cost V 6 bases and J 3 bases, with 9 bases left between them. Germline CDR1 is KGHSH and CDR2 is LQKENI. The CDR3: CASSLTGYEQYF. The CDR3 region has the DNA TGTGCCAGCTCGTTGACAGGCTACGAGCAGTACTTC.